A single sample gave rise to the 20 T cell receptor beta chains below, sequenced in a study of blood T cell repertoires in COVID-19. Some clones are missing from TCRdb's copy, which holds only in-frame ones; the method was immunoSEQ multiplex PCR. The sample lists about 140,000 clones; more than 65% were seen once. Sequencing was done on a sample of peripheral blood. All receptors come from a man older than 75 with acute or convalescent COVID-19.

The J gene is TRBJ1-6, the V gene TRBV5-1, with unresolved D. The V and J ends lost 3 bases and 9 bases respectively, with 13 bases between them. Looked up from germline, CDR1 is SGHRS and CDR2 is YFSETQ. This CDR3 is built from 14 residues. This CDR3 is CASSSGLVGSPLHF. CDR3 in DNA: TGCGCCAGCAGCTCCGGACTAGTAGGTTCACCCCTCCACTTT.

The rearrangement joins TRBV7-6 to TRBJ2-5, with TRBD1 matching 10 bases. The CDR3 covers 14 residues. Germline assignment: CDR1 SGHVS and CDR2 FNYEAQ. Trimming removed 5 bases from V and 5 bases from J; junction bases left unmatched: 5. The CDR3 region is CASSRQGARETQYF. The CDR3 DNA reads as TGTGCCAGCAGCCGACAGGGGGCGAGGGAGACCCAGTACTTC.

This chain links TRBV7-9 with TRBJ2-3; D is perhaps TRBD1 (5 bases). Germline values: CDR1 SEHNR, CDR2 FQNEAQ (reference sequence). The V end was cut by 3 bases, the J end by 1 base, with 8 bases between. CDR3 length: 14 residues. CDR3 sequence (DNA): TGTGCCAGCAGCTTCAGGGCTCGCACAGATACGCAGTATTTT. It translates to CASSFRARTDTQYF.

This clone was detected once. The chain is built from TRBV11-3 and TRBJ2-5; D is perhaps TRBD1 (5 bases). V lost 5 bases, J lost 4 bases, and 11 bases lay in between. CDR3 length: 13 residues. Per the germline V gene, CDR1 is SGHNT and CDR2 is YENEEA. CDR3: CASSDSFRETQYF. The CDR3 DNA follows: TGTGCCAGCAGCGACAGTTTTAGAGAGACCCAGTACTTC. Variable domain in full (rest from reference TRBV11-3 and TRBJ2-5): EAGVVQSPRYKIIEKKQPVAFWCNPISGHNTLYWYLQNLGQGPELLIRYENEEAVDDSQLPKDRFSAERLKGVDSTLKIQPAELGDSAVYLCASSDSFRETQYFGPGTRLLVL.

This clone came up a few times. The chain joins TRBV5-4 to TRBJ1-6; weak D call: TRBD1 (5 bases). CDR3 length: 13 residues. Germline lookup yields CDR1 SGHNT and CDR2 YYREEE (reference sequence). V was trimmed by 4 bases and J by 11 bases, leaving 13 bases between them. As DNA, the CDR3 is TGTGCCAGCAGCCCCCCGGGGGAGCCACCCCTCCACTTT. Its translation is CASSPPGEPPLHF. The full variable domain, completed using reference TRBV5-4 and TRBJ1-6, is ETGVTQSPTHLIKTRGQQVTLRCSSQSGHNTVSWYQQALGQGPQFIFQYYREEENGRGNFPPRFSGLQFPNYSSELNVNALELDDSALYLCASSPPGEPPLHFGNGTRLTVT.

The chain is built from TRBV5-1 and TRBJ2-2; TRBD2 matches 10 bases. The CDR3 runs to 15 residues. Trimming at V came to 1 base and at J to 6 bases, leaving 3 bases not matched to a gene. CDR1 is SGHRS and CDR2 is YFSETQ in the germline V gene. The CDR3 DNA follows: TGCGCCAGCAGCTTGTCGGGACTAGCGTCCGGGGAGCTGTTTTTT. Amino acids: CASSLSGLASGELFF.

The chain has TRBV7-2 and TRBJ1-4; weak D call: TRBD1 (6 bases). CDR3 length: 14 residues. V shed 4 bases and J shed 6 bases, with 12 bases lying between them. CDR1 SGHTA and CDR2 FQGNSA come from the germline V gene. The CDR3 bases are TGTGCCAGCAGCTCGGACAGTGCTTATGAAAAACTGTTTTTT. Encoded protein: CASSSDSAYEKLFF. The full variable domain, rest sourced from reference TRBV7-2 and TRBJ1-4, is GAGVSQSPSNKVTEKGKDVELRCDPISGHTALYWYRQSLGQGLEFLIYFQGNSAPDKSGLPSDRFSAERTGGSVSTLTIQRTQQEDSAVYLCASSSDSAYEKLFFGSGTQLSVL.

The chain links TRBV5-8 to TRBJ1-1; D gene uncertain. The V end lost 4 bases, the J end lost 6 bases, and 10 bases lay between the germline ends. Germline-derived CDR1 and CDR2 are SGHTS and YDEGEE. There are 12 residues in the CDR3. The DNA for the CDR3 is TGTGCCAGCAGCAAAAGACTGCCTGAAGCTTTCTTT. Its protein product is CASSKRLPEAFF.

The rearrangement links TRBV4-2 to TRBJ2-5; D not resolved. V was pared by 0 bases and J by 2 bases, with 7 bases between. The CDR3 runs 14 residues. Per the germline V gene, CDR1 is LGHNA and CDR2 is YNFKEQ. CDR3 coding DNA: TGTGCCAGCAGCCAAGATCTTAGACAAGAGACCCAGTACTTC. Translation gives CASSQDLRQETQYF.

This chain joins TRBV4-1 and TRBJ2-2; 12 nucleotides align to TRBD2. The CDR3 consists of 16 residues. The ends lost 2 bases at V and 4 bases at J; junction bases unmatched: 2. Germline V CDR1 and CDR2: MGHRA, YSYEKL. The DNA of the CDR3 is TGCGCCAGCAGCCAACTAGCGGGGGGGCCCACCGGGGAGCTGTTTTTT. Its protein product is CASSQLAGGPTGELFF.

The chain recombines TRBV9 with TRBJ2-2, with unresolved D. The germline V gene encodes CDR1 SGDLS and CDR2 YYNGEE. This CDR3 comprises 14 residues. V was shortened by 0 bases and J by 1 base, with 4 bases between the two germline ends. CDR3 residues: CASSVVGNTGELFF. The CDR3 nucleotides are TGTGCCAGCAGCGTAGTCGGGAACACCGGGGAGCTGTTTTTT.

The chain joins TRBV24-1 to TRBJ2-1, with 9 bases matching TRBD1. The germline CDR1 and CDR2 sequences are KGHDR and SFDVKD. V lost 3 bases, J lost 6 bases, and 14 bases stayed unmatched. The CDR3 loop spans 18 amino acids. The CDR3 bases are TGTGCCACCAGTGATCCTACCCTACAGGGGGCGCAAAGCAATGAGCAGTTCTTC. Protein: CATSDPTLQGAQSNEQFF.

CDR3 sequence (DNA): TGCAGCGTTTTACAGGGGGCAACGTTTTCGGGCGTCCTGACTTTC. It codes for CSVLQGATFSGVLTF. The chain combines TRBV29-1 with TRBJ2-6, with TRBD1 matching 9 bases. Losses at the gene ends were 5 bases for V and 12 bases for J; bases not matched to a gene: 14. This CDR3 has 15 amino acids. The germline CDR1 and CDR2 sequences are SQVTM and ANQGSEA.

V and J are TRBV6-5 and TRBJ1-1, with 7 bases identical to TRBD1. The CDR3 consists of 12 residues. Germline CDR1 reads MNHEY; CDR2 reads SVGAGI. J gave up 10 bases and V 2 bases, and 4 bases lay outside the gene matches. The CDR3 DNA reads as TGTGCCAGCAGTTACACGACAGGGAGAGCTTTCTTT. It codes for CASSYTTGRAFF.

In its sample, this clone was seen a few times. The rearrangement joins TRBV6-6 to TRBJ1-5; 7 nucleotides match TRBD1. CDR1 and CDR2 from the germline V gene are MNHNY and SVGAGI (reference sequence). The CDR3 length is 16 residues. Trimming cost V 6 bases and J 4 bases; bases outside gene matches: 12. CDR3 in DNA: TGTGCCAGCAGCCGAAAGACAGGGCGGAGGAATCAGCCCCAGCATTTT. It encodes CASSRKTGRRNQPQHF.

This clone has just one count. The chain recombines TRBV6-2 or TRBV6-3 with TRBJ1-5; D perhaps matches TRBD1 (5 bases). This CDR3 region has 16 residues. The germline V gene has CDR1 MNHEY and CDR2 SVGEGT. Trimming took 2 bases from V and 2 from J, leaving 13 bases between them. As DNA, the CDR3 is TGTGCCAGCAGTTACCAGCGGGGGACGGGCAATCAGCCCCAGCATTTT. Protein sequence: CASSYQRGTGNQPQHF.

The chain couples TRBV4-1 to TRBJ1-1, with unresolved D. V was clipped by 4 bases and J by 0 bases, with 12 bases between them. Germline V gene lookup returns CDR1 MGHRA and CDR2 YSYEKL. The CDR3 covers 15 residues. The CDR3 sequence: CASSLTTLMNTEAFF. As DNA, the CDR3 is TGCGCCAGCAGCCTTACGACTCTTATGAACACTGAAGCTTTCTTT.

The chain combines TRBV25-1 with TRBJ2-1; D gene uncertain. CDR1 MGHDK and CDR2 SYGVNS come from the germline V gene. The V end lost 1 base, the J end lost 0 bases, and 13 bases lay between the germline ends. The length of the CDR3 is 17 residues. The CDR3 loop is CASSESRVVSSYNEQFF. In DNA, the CDR3 is TGTGCCAGCAGTGAATCTCGTGTAGTTTCCTCCTACAATGAGCAGTTCTTC.

This clone was seen only a few times. The rearrangement joins TRBV11-2 to TRBJ1-1; D may be TRBD1 (5 bases). The CDR3 covers 15 residues. V was cut by 4 bases and J by 0 bases, with 12 bases left in between. Germline CDR1 and CDR2: SGHAT and FQNNGV. The chain's CDR3 is CASSSLGQMNTEAFF. Here the CDR3 DNA reads TGTGCCAGCAGCTCGCTGGGGCAGATGAACACTGAAGCTTTCTTT.

The chain links TRBV5-1 to TRBJ2-1; TRBD2 aligns across 8 bases. J was trimmed by 3 bases and V by 4 bases; bases with no gene match: 3. The CDR3 is 14 residues long. Germline V lookup: CDR1 SGHRS, CDR2 YFSETQ. For the CDR3, the DNA is TGCGCCAGCAGCCCCCGGGAGGGCTACAATGAGCAGTTCTTC. This translates into CASSPREGYNEQFF.